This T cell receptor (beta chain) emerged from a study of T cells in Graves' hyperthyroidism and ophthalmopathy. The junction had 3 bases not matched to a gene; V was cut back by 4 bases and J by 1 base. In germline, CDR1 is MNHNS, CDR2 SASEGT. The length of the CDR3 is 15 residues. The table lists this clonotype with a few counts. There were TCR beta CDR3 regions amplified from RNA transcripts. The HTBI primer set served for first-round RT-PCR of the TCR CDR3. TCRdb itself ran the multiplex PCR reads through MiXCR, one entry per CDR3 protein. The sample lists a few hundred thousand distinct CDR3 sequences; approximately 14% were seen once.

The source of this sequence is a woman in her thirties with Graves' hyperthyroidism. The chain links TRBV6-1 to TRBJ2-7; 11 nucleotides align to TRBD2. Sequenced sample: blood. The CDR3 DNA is TGTGCCAGCAGTGTGACTAGCGGGGTTTCCTACGAGCAGTACTTC. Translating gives CASSVTSGVSYEQYF.